This is a list of T cell receptor beta chains from one sample in a study of response to subunit inactivated influenza vaccine. TCRdb redid the calling of the RT-PCR reads with MiXCR, one entry per CDR3 protein. The sample shows hundreds of thousands of distinct CDR3 sequences, roughly 8.2% of them seen only once. The sequenced sample was PBMCs from blood, obtained around 25 months after vaccination. The receptors here all came from a man aged 45 to 70 who received an inactivated influenza vaccine. Each CDR3 is given with its conserved first and last residue. The D gene is left open where the match is weak. Clone size is shown for a subset of rows, as once, few, many or a class of expanded clone.

V	D	size	J	CDR3	DNA
TRBV6-2/TRBV6-3	TRBD2	NA	TRBJ2-1	CASRRTSGTLLESSYNEQFF	TGTGCCAGCAGAAGGACTAGCGGGACCCTATTAGAGAGCTCCTACAATGAGCAGTTCTTC
TRBV27	TRBD1	NA	TRBJ2-7	CASSRRRQGNEQYF	TGTGCCAGCAGCCGCCGGCGACAGGGGAACGAGCAGTACTTC
TRBV6-2/TRBV6-3	TRBD1	NA	TRBJ2-5	CASSPSRPRDREQLETQYF	TGTGCCAGCAGTCCTAGTCGACCTCGGGACAGGGAACAGTTGGAGACCCAGTACTTC
TRBV5-1	TRBD1	many	TRBJ1-1	CASFAQGGTEAFF	TGCGCCAGCTTCGCCCAGGGGGGTACTGAAGCTTTCTTT
TRBV4-2	TRBD2	many	TRBJ2-5	CASSQELTSGSQETQYF	TGTGCCAGCAGCCAAGAGTTGACTAGCGGTTCTCAAGAGACCCAGTACTTC
TRBV12-3/TRBV12-4	TRBD1	many	TRBJ1-6	CASRLTGVNSPLHF	TGTGCCAGCAGGCTTACAGGGGTCAATTCACCCCTCCACTTT
TRBV4-3	NA	many	TRBJ2-2	CASSQGPGHAGELFF	TGCGCCAGCAGCCAAGGACCGGGACACGCCGGGGAGCTGTTTTTT
TRBV6-2/TRBV6-3	TRBD1	many	TRBJ2-1	CASSDRAYSYNEQFF	TGTGCCAGCAGCGACAGGGCCTACTCCTACAATGAGCAGTTCTTC
TRBV12-3/TRBV12-4	NA	NA	TRBJ2-7	CASPTGEQYF	TGTGCCAGCCCGACGGGCGAGCAGTACTTC
TRBV7-9	TRBD1	few	TRBJ1-1	CASSETGVNTEAFF	TGTGCCAGCAGCGAAACAGGGGTGAACACTGAAGCTTTCTTT
TRBV11-2	NA	many	TRBJ2-5	CASTLGVRETQYF	TGTGCCAGCACCCTAGGGGTGCGCGAGACCCAGTACTTC
TRBV24-1	TRBD1	many	TRBJ1-2	CATSPGTGVYGYTF	TGTGCCACCAGTCCTGGGACAGGGGTATATGGCTACACCTTC
TRBV6-5	NA	NA	TRBJ1-5	CASSYSLGHYSNQPQHF	TGTGCCAGCAGTTACTCGTTGGGGCATTATAGCAATCAGCCCCAGCATTTT
TRBV5-1	TRBD1	few	TRBJ1-5	CASSLGTGDSNQPQHF	TGCGCCAGCAGCCTCGGGACAGGGGATAGCAATCAGCCCCAGCATTTT
TRBV4-2	TRBD1	many	TRBJ1-6	CASSQEDRASPLHF	TGTGCCAGCAGCCAAGAGGACAGGGCCTCACCCCTCCACTTT
TRBV20-1	NA	NA	TRBJ2-1	CSASNRGSNEQFF	TGCAGTGCTAGTAATCGGGGGTCCAATGAGCAGTTCTTC